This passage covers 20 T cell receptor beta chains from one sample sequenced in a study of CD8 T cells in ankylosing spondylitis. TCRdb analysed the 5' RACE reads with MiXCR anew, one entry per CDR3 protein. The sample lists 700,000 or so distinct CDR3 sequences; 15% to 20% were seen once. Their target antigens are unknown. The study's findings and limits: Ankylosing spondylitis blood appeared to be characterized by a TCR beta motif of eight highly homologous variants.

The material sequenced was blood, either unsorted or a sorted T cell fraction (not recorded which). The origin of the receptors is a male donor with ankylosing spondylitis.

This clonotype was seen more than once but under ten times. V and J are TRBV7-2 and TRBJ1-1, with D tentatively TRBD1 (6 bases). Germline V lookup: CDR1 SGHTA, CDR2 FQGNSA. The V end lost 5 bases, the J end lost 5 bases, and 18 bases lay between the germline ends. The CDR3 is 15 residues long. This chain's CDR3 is CASSLAAGGGTEAFF. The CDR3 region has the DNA TGTGCCAGCAGCCTGGCGGCGGGGGGCGGAACTGAAGCTTTCTTT.

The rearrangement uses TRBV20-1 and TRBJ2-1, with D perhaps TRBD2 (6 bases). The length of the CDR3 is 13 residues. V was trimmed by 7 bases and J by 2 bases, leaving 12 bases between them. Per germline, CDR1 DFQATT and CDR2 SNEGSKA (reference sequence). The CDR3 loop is CSGLREAYNEQFF. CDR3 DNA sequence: TGCAGTGGGCTCAGGGAGGCCTACAATGAGCAGTTCTTC.

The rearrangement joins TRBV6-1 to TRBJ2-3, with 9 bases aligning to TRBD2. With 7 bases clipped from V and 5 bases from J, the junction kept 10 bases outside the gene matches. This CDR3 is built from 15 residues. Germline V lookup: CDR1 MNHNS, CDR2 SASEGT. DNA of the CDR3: TGTGCCAGCACCCGGGGTAGCGGGGGTAGAGATACGCAGTATTTT. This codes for CASTRGSGGRDTQYF.

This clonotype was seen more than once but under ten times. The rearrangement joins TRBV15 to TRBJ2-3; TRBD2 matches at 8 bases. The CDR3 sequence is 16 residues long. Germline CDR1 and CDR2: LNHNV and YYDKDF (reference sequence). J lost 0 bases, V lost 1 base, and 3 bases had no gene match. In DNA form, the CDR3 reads TGTGCCACCAGCAGAGCCATAGCGGGAAGCACAGATACGCAGTATTTT. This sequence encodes CATSRAIAGSTDTQYF.

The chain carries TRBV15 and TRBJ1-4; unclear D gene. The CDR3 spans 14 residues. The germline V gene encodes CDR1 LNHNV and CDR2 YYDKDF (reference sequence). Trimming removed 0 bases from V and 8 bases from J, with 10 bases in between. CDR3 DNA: TGTGCCACCAGCAGAGAGGTCCCGATGGAAAAACTGTTTTTT. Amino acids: CATSREVPMEKLFF.

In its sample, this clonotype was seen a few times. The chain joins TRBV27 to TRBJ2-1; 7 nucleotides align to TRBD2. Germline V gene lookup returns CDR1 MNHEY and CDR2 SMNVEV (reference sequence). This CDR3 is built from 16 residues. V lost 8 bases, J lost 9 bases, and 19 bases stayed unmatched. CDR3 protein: CASHPRGGSARGEQFF. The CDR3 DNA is TGTGCCAGCCACCCCCGCGGGGGAAGTGCTAGAGGTGAGCAGTTCTTC.

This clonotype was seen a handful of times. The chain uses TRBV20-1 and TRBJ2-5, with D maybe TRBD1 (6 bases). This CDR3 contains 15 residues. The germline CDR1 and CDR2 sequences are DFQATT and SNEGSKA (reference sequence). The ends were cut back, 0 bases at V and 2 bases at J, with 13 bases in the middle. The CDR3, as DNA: TGCAGTGCTAGAGATCTAGGACAGATACAAGAGACCCAGTACTTC. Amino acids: CSARDLGQIQETQYF.

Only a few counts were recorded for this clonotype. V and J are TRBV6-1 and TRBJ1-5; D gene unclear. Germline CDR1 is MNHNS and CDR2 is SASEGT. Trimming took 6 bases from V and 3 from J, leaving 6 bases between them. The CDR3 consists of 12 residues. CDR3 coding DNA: TGTGCCAGCAGGGCCAACAATCAGCCCCAGCATTTT. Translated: CASRANNQPQHF.

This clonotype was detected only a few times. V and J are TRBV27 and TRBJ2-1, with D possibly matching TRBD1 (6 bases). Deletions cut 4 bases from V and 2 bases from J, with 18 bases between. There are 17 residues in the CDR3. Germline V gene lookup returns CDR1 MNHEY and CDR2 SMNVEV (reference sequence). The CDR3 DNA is TGTGCCAGCAGTTATCTGAAAGGGGGTAACGCCTACAATGAGCAGTTCTTC. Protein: CASSYLKGGNAYNEQFF.

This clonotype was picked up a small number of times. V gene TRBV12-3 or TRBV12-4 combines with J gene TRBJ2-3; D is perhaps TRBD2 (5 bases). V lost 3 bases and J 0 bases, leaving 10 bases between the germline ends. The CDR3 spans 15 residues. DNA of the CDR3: TGTGCCAGCAGTTTGGCTAGCCTAAGCACAGATACGCAGTATTTT. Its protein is CASSLASLSTDTQYF.

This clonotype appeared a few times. Written as DNA, the CDR3 is TGCAGCGTTGAAGATGGTACAGCTGGAAACACCATATATTTT. Its translation is CSVEDGTAGNTIYF. J is TRBJ1-3 and V is TRBV29-1; D uncertain. V dropped 0 bases and J dropped 2 bases, with 8 bases sitting between them. Germline-derived CDR1 and CDR2 are SQVTM and ANQGSEA. The CDR3 runs 14 residues.

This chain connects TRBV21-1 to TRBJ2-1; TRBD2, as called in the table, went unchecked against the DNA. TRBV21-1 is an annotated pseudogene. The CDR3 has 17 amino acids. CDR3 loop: CASSKGWVAGSWNEQFF. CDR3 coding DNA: TGTGCCAGCAGCAAAGGTTGGGTAGCGGGATCGTGGAATGAGCAGTTCTTC.

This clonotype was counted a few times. The CDR3 is CASSIAYRSEQYF. The CDR3, as DNA: TGTGCCAGCAGTATAGCCTATCGTTCCGAGCAGTACTTC. The chain has TRBV3-1 and TRBJ2-7; D uncertain. The CDR3 has 13 amino acids. Germline-derived CDR1 and CDR2 are LGHDT and YNNKEL (reference sequence). V was cut by 6 bases and J by 6 bases, with 15 bases left in between.

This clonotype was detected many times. The CDR3 nucleotides read TGTGCCAGCAGCTTCGGAACCGGGACTCACAAGGATACGCAGTATTTT. Protein: CASSFGTGTHKDTQYF. The gene calls are TRBV11-2 and TRBJ2-3; possibly TRBD2 for D (6 bases). Trimming took 3 bases from V and 6 from J, leaving 19 bases between them. This CDR3 has 16 amino acids. The germline V gene has CDR1 SGHAT and CDR2 FQNNGV.

CDR3 sequence reads: CASSHGQGGTEAFF. CDR3 sequence (DNA): TGCGCCAGCAGCCATGGACAGGGCGGAACTGAAGCTTTCTTT. The rearrangement uses TRBV5-1 and TRBJ1-1, with 8 nucleotides matching TRBD1. There are 14 residues in the CDR3. The junction had 7 bases not matched to a gene; V was cut back by 4 bases and J by 5 bases. Germline V CDR1 and CDR2: SGHRS, YFSETQ.

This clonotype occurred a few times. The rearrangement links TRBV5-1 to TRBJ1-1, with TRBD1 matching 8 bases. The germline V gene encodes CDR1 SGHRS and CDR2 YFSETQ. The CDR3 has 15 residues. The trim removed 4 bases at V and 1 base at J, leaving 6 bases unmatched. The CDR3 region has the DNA TGCGCCAGCAGCACACCCGGGACAGGGAACACTGAAGCTTTCTTT. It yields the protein CASSTPGTGNTEAFF.

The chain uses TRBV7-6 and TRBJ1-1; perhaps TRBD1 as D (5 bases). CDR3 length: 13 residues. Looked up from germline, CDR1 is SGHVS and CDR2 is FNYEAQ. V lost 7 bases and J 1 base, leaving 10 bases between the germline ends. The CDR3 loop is CASKGGANTEAFF. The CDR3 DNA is TGTGCCAGCAAGGGAGGGGCGAACACTGAAGCTTTCTTT.

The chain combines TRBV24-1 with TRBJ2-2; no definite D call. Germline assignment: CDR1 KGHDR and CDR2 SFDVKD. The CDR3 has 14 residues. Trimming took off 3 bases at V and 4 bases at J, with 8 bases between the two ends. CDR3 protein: CATSDRRVTGELFF. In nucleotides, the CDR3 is TGTGCCACCAGTGATCGACGGGTCACCGGGGAGCTGTTTTTT.

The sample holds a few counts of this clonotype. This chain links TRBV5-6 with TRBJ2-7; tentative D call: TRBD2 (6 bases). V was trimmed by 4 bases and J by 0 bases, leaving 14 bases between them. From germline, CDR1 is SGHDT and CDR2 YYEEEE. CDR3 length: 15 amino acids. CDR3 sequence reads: CASSPGDTSSYEQYF. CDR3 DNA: TGTGCCAGCAGCCCGGGGGATACGAGCTCCTACGAGCAGTACTTC.

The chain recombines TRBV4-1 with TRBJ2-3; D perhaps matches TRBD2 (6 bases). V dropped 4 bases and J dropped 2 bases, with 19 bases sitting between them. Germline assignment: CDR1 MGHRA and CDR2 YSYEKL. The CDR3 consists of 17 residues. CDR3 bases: TGCGCCAGCAGCCTCCCGGAGGGAAGAATTCACACAGATACGCAGTATTTT. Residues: CASSLPEGRIHTDTQYF.